One sample yielded the 2 T cell receptor beta chains listed below, sequenced in a study of cytomegalovirus exposure and HLA in healthy donors. Generated by immunoSEQ multiplex PCR, the TCRdb table keeps only in-frame clones and is missing some. This sample yields 250,000 to 300,000 clones, of which about 86% are seen a single time; 0.95% to 1.1% belongs to the top ten. Sample: PBMCs. These receptors all come from a woman in her late teens or twenties in good health and CMV-seronegative.

This clone was picked up a small number of times. The V call is TRBV28, the J call TRBJ2-7, with 8 bases that match TRBD1. CDR1 and CDR2 (germline): MDHEN, SYDVKM. The CDR3 contains 14 residues. After removal of 6 bases from V and 6 bases from J, the junction contained 10 bases not matched to a gene. The CDR3 DNA reads TGTGCCAGCAGCACGCTTGGACAGGGCGGCGAGCAGTACTTC. Its translation is CASSTLGQGGEQYF.

The genes are TRBV18 and TRBJ1-2; TRBD1 agrees at 12 bases. The CDR3 spans 15 residues. V lost 4 bases and J lost 6; bases outside the gene matches: 6. Germline-derived CDR1 and CDR2 are KGHSH and LQKENI. The CDR3 here is CASSRKGTGGDGYTF. In DNA, the CDR3 is TGTGCCAGCTCACGAAAAGGGACAGGGGGCGATGGCTACACCTTC.